The subject of this entry is one T cell receptor (beta chain). Its antigen is not identified. Random hexamers were used to reverse transcribe roughly 0.5 to 1 ug of RNA. MiXCR was run by TCRdb on the immunoSEQ multiplex PCR reads, yielding one entry per CDR3 protein. The data show around 130,000 distinct CDR3 sequences, roughly 95% seen once. This specimen belongs to a study of CD8 T cells in Susac syndrome. The CDR3 is 15 amino acids. Germline V lookup: CDR1 KGHDR, CDR2 SFDVKD. With 4 bases clipped from V and 5 bases from J, the junction kept 7 bases outside the gene matches. General study findings and limits: In its TCR sequencing and HLA analysis, the study acknowledged that the number of individuals was relatively small. The authors found no clonal expansion in Susac syndrome CD4+ T cell repertoires.

The rearrangement joins TRBV24-1 to TRBJ2-5, with 9 nucleotides matching TRBD1. Sample: CD4+ T cells from PBMCs. This clonotype originated in a human donor with Susac syndrome. The CDR3 loop reads CATSDRGQGSETQYF. CDR3 coding DNA: TGTGCCACCAGTGACCGGGGACAGGGTAGCGAGACCCAGTACTTC.